This note documents a single T cell receptor beta chain sequence. Original handling: It was from reference gene primer amplification that nucleated cell counts were estimated. TCRdb's table, derived via immunoSEQ multiplex PCR, lists solely in-frame clones and lacks some. Clone size and V and J calls were adopted from that table, with D and trimming inferred from the DNA. The sample lists 200,000 to 250,000 clones, just over 85% occurring once. The V and J ends lost 2 bases and 2 bases respectively, with 21 bases between them. This CDR3 region has 19 residues. Per the germline V gene, CDR1 is SGHTA and CDR2 is FQGTGA. The data were obtained in a study of blood T cell repertoires in COVID-19. The wider study: COVID-19 samples from acute and convalescent phases originated in the United States, Italy and Spain. Sample material is recorded as cDNA or gDNA derived from T cells, B-cell-depleted T cells, or PBMCs.

Material: peripheral blood. The chain links TRBV7-3 to TRBJ2-2, with D perhaps TRBD1 (5 bases). This TCR was sampled from a man older than 75 with acute or convalescent COVID-19. The CDR3 coding sequence is TGTGCCAGCAGCTTACAGGGAAATCGCTATGAATTAAACACCGGGGAGCTGTTTTTT. Its protein product is CASSLQGNRYELNTGELFF.